The clone carrying this TCR beta chain came up a few times. Its antigen is undetermined. These data belong to a study of human T cells and chemical hapten exposure. The time point is: patch test 1, 2 weeks after DPC sensitization. Noted treatment: therapeutic diphenylcyclopropenone sensitization with weekly scalp DPC. Total RNA was extracted from unfractionated whole blood. MiXCR was run by TCRdb on the RACE reads, yielding one entry per CDR3 protein. In the table there are around 57,000 distinct CDR3 sequences, roughly 9.6% of which are singletons. V lost 0 bases and J 5 bases, leaving 4 bases between the germline ends. Germline V CDR1 and CDR2: MNHEY, SVGAGI. This CDR3 has 13 residues. Study results and limitations: DPC sensitization left the count of TCRs above 1 in 1000 unchanged.

The clonotype was recovered from a woman aged 40 to 55 with alopecia areata. Some clones in this sample may be carry-over from other donors' samples. Material: whole blood, obtained in connection with sensitization to the hapten diphenylcyclopropenone (DPC). The J gene is TRBJ1-4, the V gene TRBV6-5; D gene unclear. CDR3 sequence (DNA): TGTGCCAGCAGTTACTCCGGGAATGAAAAACTGTTTTTT. Encoded protein: CASSYSGNEKLFF.